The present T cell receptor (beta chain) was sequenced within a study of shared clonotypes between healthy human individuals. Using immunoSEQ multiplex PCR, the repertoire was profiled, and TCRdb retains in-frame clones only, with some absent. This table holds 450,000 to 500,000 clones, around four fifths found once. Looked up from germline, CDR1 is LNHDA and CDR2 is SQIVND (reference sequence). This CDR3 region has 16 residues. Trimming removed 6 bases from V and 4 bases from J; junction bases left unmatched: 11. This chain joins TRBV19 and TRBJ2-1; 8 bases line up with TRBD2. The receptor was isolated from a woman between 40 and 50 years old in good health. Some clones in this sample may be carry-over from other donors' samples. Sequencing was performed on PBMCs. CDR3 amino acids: CASSPMWGGGYNEQFF. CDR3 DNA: TGTGCCAGTAGCCCCATGTGGGGCGGGGGGTACAATGAGCAGTTCTTC.